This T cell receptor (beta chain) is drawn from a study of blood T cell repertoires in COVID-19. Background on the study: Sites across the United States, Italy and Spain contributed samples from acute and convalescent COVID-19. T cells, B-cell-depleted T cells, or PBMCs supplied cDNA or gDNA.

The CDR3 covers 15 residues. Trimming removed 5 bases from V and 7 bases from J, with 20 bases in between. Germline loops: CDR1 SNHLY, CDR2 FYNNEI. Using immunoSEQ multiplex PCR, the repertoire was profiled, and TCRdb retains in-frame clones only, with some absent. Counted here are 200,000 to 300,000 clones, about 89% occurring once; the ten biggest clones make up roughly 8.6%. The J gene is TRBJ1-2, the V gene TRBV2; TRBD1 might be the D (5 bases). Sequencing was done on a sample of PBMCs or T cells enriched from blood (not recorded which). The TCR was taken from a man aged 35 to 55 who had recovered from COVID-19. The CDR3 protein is CASSITSMGGIGYTF. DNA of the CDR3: TGTGCCAGCAGTATAACTTCTATGGGGGGGATTGGCTACACCTTC.